This record looks at one T cell receptor beta chain sequence and its context. This clonotype was seen a few times. Its antigen has not been determined. Base qualities are not provided; no much larger clone lies one nucleotide away. The library was prepared using RT-PCR. The sequencer was an Illumina HiSeq 2500. TCRdb reanalyzed the raw reads on its own, using fastp at Q25 for trimming and MiXCR for clone calling, and kept in-frame beta chains. Rows with one shared CDR3 protein collapse into an entry with the most common genes and DNA. Here the sample has roughly 760,000 distinct CDR3 sequences; 21% occur a single time. 10% to 13% of the sample is in the top ten clones. This specimen belongs to a study of response to subunit inactivated influenza vaccine (dated by TCRdb to about 2018). Describing the broader study: Deep quantitative T cell receptor repertoire profiling was used in the study to track responses to a trivalent subunit inactivated influenza vaccine. What the work shows at the level of the full study, not this receptor alone: It was suggested by the authors that each seasonal influenza vaccination may recruit only a limited number of new T cells.

The CDR3 goes from the cysteine to the phenylalanine over 16 residues. The kept DNA is CDR3 alone, 48 bases in frame from the first base. From a lookup of the germline V gene, CDR1 and CDR2 are SGHVS and FNYEAQ. At the junction V is shortened by 5 bases and J by 3 bases; bases outside the gene matches: 13. This receptor was identified in a man aged 45-60 years who received an inactivated influenza vaccine. Donor details come from another sample of the same person, matched by shared clones. The chain is made from TRBV7-6 and TRBJ2-7; 7 nucleotides in the junction match TRBD1. The sequences come from PBMCs from blood, collected around 5 days after vaccination. The CDR3: CASSPRPWTGDYEQYF. The DNA sequence is given as TGTGCCAGCAGCCCACGCCCTTGGACAGGAGACTACGAGCAGTACTTC.